The clone carrying this T cell receptor beta chain has a count of ten or more. Antigen specificity is unknown. Using RNA transcripts as the source, TCR beta CDR3 regions were amplified. The HTBI primer set was used in a first-round RT-PCR of the TCR CDR3. TCRdb used MiXCR to reprocess the multiplex PCR reads, holding one entry per CDR3 protein. The sample records hundreds of thousands of distinct CDR3 sequences, around 13% being singletons. The data were taken from a study of T cells in Graves' hyperthyroidism and ophthalmopathy. Study-level findings and limits: Peripheral blood also featured most of the thyroid clonotypes expanded above 0.001.

V lost 6 bases, J lost 2 bases, and 6 bases stayed unmatched. Germline V CDR1 and CDR2: DFQATT, SNEGSKA (reference sequence). The CDR3 has 14 residues. V usage is TRBV20-1 and J usage is TRBJ2-7; TRBD2 matches at 11 bases. The sequence came from a woman between 40 and 50 years old with Graves' hyperthyroidism. Source material: blood. The CDR3 DNA is TGCAGTGCACTAGGGACTAGCGGTACCTACGAGCAGTACTTC. Protein sequence: CSALGTSGTYEQYF.